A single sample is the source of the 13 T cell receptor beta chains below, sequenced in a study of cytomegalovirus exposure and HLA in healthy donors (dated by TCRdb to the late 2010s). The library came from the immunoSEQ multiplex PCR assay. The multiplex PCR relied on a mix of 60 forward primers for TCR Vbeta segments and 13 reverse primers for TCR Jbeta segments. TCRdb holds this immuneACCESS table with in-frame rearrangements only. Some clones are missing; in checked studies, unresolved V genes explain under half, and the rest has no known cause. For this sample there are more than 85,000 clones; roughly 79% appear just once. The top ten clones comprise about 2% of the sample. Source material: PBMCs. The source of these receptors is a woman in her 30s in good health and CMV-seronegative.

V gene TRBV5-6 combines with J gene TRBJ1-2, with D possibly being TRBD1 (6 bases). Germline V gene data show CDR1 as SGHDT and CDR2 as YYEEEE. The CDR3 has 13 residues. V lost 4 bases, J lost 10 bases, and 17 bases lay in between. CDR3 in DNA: TGTGCCAGCAGCCCCGGGACAAGGATTGACTACACCTTC. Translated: CASSPGTRIDYTF.

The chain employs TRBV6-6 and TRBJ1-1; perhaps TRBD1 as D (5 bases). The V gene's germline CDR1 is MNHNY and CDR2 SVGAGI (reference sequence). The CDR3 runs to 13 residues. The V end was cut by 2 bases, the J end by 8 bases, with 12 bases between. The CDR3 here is CASSYTGIPEAFF. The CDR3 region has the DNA TGTGCCAGCAGTTACACAGGAATACCCGAAGCTTTCTTT.

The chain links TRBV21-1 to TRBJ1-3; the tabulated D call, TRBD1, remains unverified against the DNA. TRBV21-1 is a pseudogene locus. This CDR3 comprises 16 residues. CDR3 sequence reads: CASLGGTGKLGNTIYF. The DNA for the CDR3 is TGTGCCAGCCTCGGTGGGACAGGGAAGTTGGGAAACACCATATATTTT.

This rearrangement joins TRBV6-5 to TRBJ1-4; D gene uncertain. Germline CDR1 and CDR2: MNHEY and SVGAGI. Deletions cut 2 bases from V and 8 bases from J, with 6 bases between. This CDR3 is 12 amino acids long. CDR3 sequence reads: CASSYHGEKLFF. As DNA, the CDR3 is TGTGCCAGCAGTTACCACGGGGAAAAACTGTTTTTT.

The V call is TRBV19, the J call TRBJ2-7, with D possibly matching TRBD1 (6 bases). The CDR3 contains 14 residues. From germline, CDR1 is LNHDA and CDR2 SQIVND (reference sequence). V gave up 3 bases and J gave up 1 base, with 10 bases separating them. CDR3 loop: CASSIPGVSYEQYF. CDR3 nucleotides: TGTGCCAGTAGTATTCCAGGGGTTTCCTACGAGCAGTACTTC.

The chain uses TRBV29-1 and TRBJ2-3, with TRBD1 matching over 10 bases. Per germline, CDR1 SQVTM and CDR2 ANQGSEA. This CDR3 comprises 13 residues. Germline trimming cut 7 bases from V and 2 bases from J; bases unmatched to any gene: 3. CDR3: CSAGQGNTDTQYF. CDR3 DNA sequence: TGCAGCGCGGGACAGGGGAACACAGATACGCAGTATTTT.

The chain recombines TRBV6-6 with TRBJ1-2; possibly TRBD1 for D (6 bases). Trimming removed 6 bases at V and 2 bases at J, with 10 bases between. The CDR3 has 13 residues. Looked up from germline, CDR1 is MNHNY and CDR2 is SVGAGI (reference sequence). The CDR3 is CASRRTANYGYTF. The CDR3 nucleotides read TGTGCCAGCAGGAGGACAGCCAACTATGGCTACACCTTC.

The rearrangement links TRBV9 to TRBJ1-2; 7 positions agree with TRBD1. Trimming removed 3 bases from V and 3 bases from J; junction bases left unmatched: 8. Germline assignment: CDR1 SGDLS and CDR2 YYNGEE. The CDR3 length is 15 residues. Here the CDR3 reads CASSGRITGDYGYTF. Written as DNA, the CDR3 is TGTGCCAGCAGCGGGAGAATCACAGGGGACTATGGCTACACCTTC.

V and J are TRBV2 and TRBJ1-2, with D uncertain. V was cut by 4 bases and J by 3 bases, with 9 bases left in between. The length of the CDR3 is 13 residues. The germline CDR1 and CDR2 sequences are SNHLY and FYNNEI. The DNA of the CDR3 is TGTGCCAGCAGTGTCGCTACGGACTATGGCTACACCTTC. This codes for CASSVATDYGYTF.

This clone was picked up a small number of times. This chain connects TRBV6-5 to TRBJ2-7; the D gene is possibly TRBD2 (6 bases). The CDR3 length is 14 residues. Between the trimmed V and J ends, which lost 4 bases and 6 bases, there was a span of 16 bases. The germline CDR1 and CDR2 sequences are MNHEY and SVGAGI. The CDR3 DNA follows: TGTGCCAGCAGTTCGATAGCGGTGCTTGGCGAGCAGTACTTC. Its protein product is CASSSIAVLGEQYF.

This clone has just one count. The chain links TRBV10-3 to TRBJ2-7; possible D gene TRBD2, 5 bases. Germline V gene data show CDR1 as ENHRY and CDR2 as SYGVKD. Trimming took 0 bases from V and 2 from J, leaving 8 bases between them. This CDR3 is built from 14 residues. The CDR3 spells CAISESPSPYEQYF. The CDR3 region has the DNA TGTGCCATCAGTGAGTCTCCTAGCCCCTACGAGCAGTACTTC.

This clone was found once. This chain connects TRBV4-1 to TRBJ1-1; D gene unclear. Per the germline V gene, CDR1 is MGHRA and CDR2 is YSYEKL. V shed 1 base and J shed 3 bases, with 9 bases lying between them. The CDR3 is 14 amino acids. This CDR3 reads CASSQGGEYTEAFF. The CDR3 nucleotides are TGCGCCAGCAGCCAAGGGGGAGAATACACTGAAGCTTTCTTT.

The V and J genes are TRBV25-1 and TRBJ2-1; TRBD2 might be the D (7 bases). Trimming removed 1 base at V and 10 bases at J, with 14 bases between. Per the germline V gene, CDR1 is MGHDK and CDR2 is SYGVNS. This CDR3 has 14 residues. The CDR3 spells CASSESGGIREQFF. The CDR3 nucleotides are TGTGCCAGCAGTGAATCGGGGGGCATCCGGGAGCAGTTCTTC.